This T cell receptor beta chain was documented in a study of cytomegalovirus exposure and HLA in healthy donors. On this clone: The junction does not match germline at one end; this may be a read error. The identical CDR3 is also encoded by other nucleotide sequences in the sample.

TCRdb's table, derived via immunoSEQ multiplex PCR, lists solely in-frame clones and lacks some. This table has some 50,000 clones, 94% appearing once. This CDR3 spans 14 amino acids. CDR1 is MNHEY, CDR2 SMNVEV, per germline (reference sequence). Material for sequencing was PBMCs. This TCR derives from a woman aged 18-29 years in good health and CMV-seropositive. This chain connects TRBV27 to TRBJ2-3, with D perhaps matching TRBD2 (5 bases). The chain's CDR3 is CASMGAASTDTQYF. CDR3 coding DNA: TGTGCCAGCATGGGAGCGGCTAGCACAGATACACAGTATTTT.